Below are 21 T cell receptor beta chains sequenced from a single sample in a study of radiation and T cells in renal cell carcinoma. This table comes from immunoSEQ multiplex PCR, and its TCRdb copy is limited to in-frame clones, with some not included. Found here are about 130,000 clones, about 81% of them singletons; the top ten hold roughly 6%. Indicated time point: blood 2 weeks post-SBRT. Treatment: 15 Gy SBRT to primary tumor, nephrectomy 4 weeks later. The source material was blood, sampled from a patient whose treatment included radiotherapy and nephrectomy. These receptors all stem from a man aged 50-60 years with renal cell carcinoma.

The chain carries TRBV5-1 and TRBJ1-1; a possible D gene is TRBD1 (6 bases). This CDR3 has 14 amino acids. Trimming shortened V by 0 bases and J by 5 bases, and 11 bases separated the two germline ends. From germline, CDR1 is SGHRS and CDR2 YFSETQ. The CDR3 DNA follows: TGCGCCAGCAGCTTGGCGGGGGGCTCAACTGAAGCTTTCTTT. Translating gives CASSLAGGSTEAFF.

The chain couples TRBV7-6 to TRBJ2-2, with D possibly called TRBD1 or TRBD2 (6 bases each). V was cut by 5 bases and J by 8 bases, with 18 bases left in between. CDR1 and CDR2 (germline): SGHVS, FNYEAQ. CDR3 size: 15 residues. CDR3 residues: CASSHSPGGTGELFF. The CDR3 DNA reads TGTGCCAGCAGCCATTCACCTGGGGGGACAGGGGAGCTGTTTTTT.

This clone was counted once. The chain uses TRBV10-3 and TRBJ1-1, with a tentative D call TRBD1 (6 bases). The V end lost 3 bases, the J end lost 5 bases, and 13 bases lay between the germline ends. CDR1 is ENHRY, CDR2 SYGVKD, per germline. The CDR3 loop spans 14 amino acids. In DNA form, the CDR3 reads TGTGCCATCAGTGATACAGGGTGGGGGACTGAAGCTTTCTTT. Translating gives CAISDTGWGTEAFF.

V is TRBV10-2 and J is TRBJ2-3, with D possibly being TRBD2 (5 bases). The ends were cut back, 8 bases at V and 6 bases at J, with 15 bases in the middle. CDR1 is WSHSY and CDR2 is SAAADI in the germline V gene. This CDR3 contains 13 residues. The CDR3 sequence: CASLQLSGDTQYF. DNA of the CDR3: TGCGCCAGCCTACAACTTTCGGGGGATACGCAGTATTTT.

The chain is built from TRBV7-2 and TRBJ1-1; D uncertain. The CDR3 is 14 amino acids. The germline CDR1 and CDR2 sequences are SGHTA and FQGNSA. Trimming cost V 1 base and J 2 bases, with 8 bases left between them. The CDR3, as DNA: TGTGCCAGCAGCTTAGGGTGGGGAAACACTGAAGCTTTCTTT. Its translation: CASSLGWGNTEAFF. Supplemented by reference TRBV7-2 and TRBJ1-1, the full variable domain reads GAGVSQSPSNKVTEKGKDVELRCDPISGHTALYWYRQSLGQGLEFLIYFQGNSAPDKSGLPSDRFSAERTGGSVSTLTIQRTQQEDSAVYLCASSLGWGNTEAFFGQGTRLTVV.

This clone was observed a few times. This chain uses TRBV6-1 with TRBJ1-2, with D perhaps matching TRBD1 (5 bases). Germline V gives CDR1 MNHNS, CDR2 SASEGT. The CDR3 has 12 residues. The ends were cut back, 3 bases at V and 5 bases at J, with 7 bases in the middle. The CDR3 nucleotides read TGTGCCAGCAGTGATTCAGGGTATGGCTACACCTTC. As protein: CASSDSGYGYTF.

This chain's CDR3 is CASSLAARGIDTQYF. The CDR3, as DNA: TGTGCCAGCAGCCTGGCCGCCAGGGGAATAGATACGCAGTATTTT. The V and J genes are TRBV11-2 and TRBJ2-3, with D perhaps TRBD1 (6 bases). Germline lookup yields CDR1 SGHAT and CDR2 FQNNGV. The CDR3 is made up of 15 amino acids. Trimming pared 5 bases from V and 5 bases from J, leaving 17 bases between.

This chain joins TRBV6-1 and TRBJ1-5, with D hard to call. The germline V and J ends were trimmed by 4 bases and 4 bases, with 11 bases remaining between them. The V gene's germline CDR1 is MNHNS and CDR2 SASEGT. This CDR3 has 14 amino acids. CDR3 sequence: CASSVGQTNQPQHF. CDR3 nucleotides: TGTGCCAGCAGTGTCGGGCAGACTAATCAGCCCCAGCATTTT.

This chain links TRBV30 with TRBJ2-1, with 12 bases lining up with TRBD2. The CDR3 is 17 residues long. The germline gives CDR1 GTSNPN, CDR2 SVGIG (reference sequence). V trimming: 7 bases; J trimming: 0 bases; junction bases outside the gene matches: 10. DNA for the CDR3: TGTGCCTTAAGACTAGCGGGGGCCTACAGCTCCTACAATGAGCAGTTCTTC. Translated: CALRLAGAYSSYNEQFF.

The V and J genes are TRBV9 and TRBJ2-2; no definite D call. V shed 0 bases and J shed 6 bases, with 6 bases lying between them. CDR3 length: 13 amino acids. CDR1 SGDLS and CDR2 YYNGEE come from the germline V gene. This CDR3 is CASSVARSGELFF. The CDR3 coding sequence is TGTGCCAGCAGCGTAGCTCGTTCCGGGGAGCTGTTTTTT. The complete variable domain, with remaining parts taken from reference TRBV9 and TRBJ2-2, reads DSGVTQTPKHLITATGQRVTLRCSPRSGDLSVYWYQQSLDQGLQFLIQYYNGEERAKGNILERFSAQQFPDLHSELNLSSLELGDSALYFCASSVARSGELFFGEGSRLTVL.

This clone was observed a single time. V gene TRBV19 combines with J gene TRBJ1-5; 8 nucleotides align to TRBD1. V lost 5 bases to trimming and J lost 6 bases; unmatched junction nucleotides: 6. The CDR3 loop spans 14 amino acids. Germline CDR1 and CDR2: LNHDA and SQIVND (reference sequence). CDR3 protein: CASSSGTGGQPQHF. In DNA, the CDR3 is TGTGCCAGTAGTTCCGGGACAGGCGGTCAGCCCCAGCATTTT.

The rearrangement links TRBV7-9 to TRBJ2-1; D remains unclear. CDR3 size: 16 residues. Trimming cost V 5 bases and J 0 bases, with 14 bases left between them. Per germline, CDR1 SEHNR and CDR2 FQNEAQ (reference sequence). The CDR3: CASSRYSVLSYNEQFF. CDR3 coding DNA: TGTGCCAGCAGCCGATACAGCGTACTCTCCTACAATGAGCAGTTCTTC.

This clone has only a few counts. The chain's CDR3 is CSVVTSGIYNEQFF. The CDR3 DNA is TGCAGCGTTGTTACTAGCGGCATATACAATGAGCAGTTCTTC. V is TRBV29-1 and J is TRBJ2-1; 8 bases are shared with TRBD2. The CDR3 extends over 14 amino acids. The J segment lost 4 bases and the V segment lost 4 bases, leaving 6 bases of the junction unmatched. Per germline, CDR1 SQVTM and CDR2 ANQGSEA.

This chain connects TRBV6-5 to TRBJ2-5; perhaps D is TRBD1 or TRBD2 (5 bases each). The CDR3 extends over 11 amino acids. Germline V gene data show CDR1 as MNHEY and CDR2 as SVGAGI. V was cut by 2 bases and J by 7 bases, with 5 bases left in between. The CDR3 DNA is TGTGCCAGCAGTTACGGGGGGACCCAGTACTTC. Residues: CASSYGGTQYF.

The CDR3 is CAAHPPGNEKLFF. The CDR3 nucleotides read TGTGCCGCCCATCCGCCCGGTAATGAAAAACTGTTTTTT. The chain combines TRBV2 with TRBJ1-4; D unresolved. Germline-derived CDR1 and CDR2 are SNHLY and FYNNEI. Trimming cost V 11 bases and J 4 bases, with 14 bases left between them. The CDR3 is 13 amino acids. Variable domain in full (rest from reference TRBV2 and TRBJ1-4): EPEVTQTPSHQVTQMGQEVILRCVPISNHLYFYWYRQILGQKVEFLVSFYNNEISEKSEIFDDQFSVERPDGSNFTLKIRSTKLEDSAMYFCAAHPPGNEKLFFGSGTQLSVL.

This clone appeared once. The chain combines TRBV6-5 with TRBJ2-4; D is unresolved. Germline V gene sequence: CDR1 MNHEY, CDR2 SVGAGI. V was clipped by 2 bases and J by 0 bases, with 8 bases between them. The CDR3 runs to 15 residues. CDR3 loop: CASSYRPIAKNIQYF. CDR3 bases: TGTGCCAGCAGTTACAGACCCATAGCCAAAAACATTCAGTACTTC.

This sequence joins TRBV11-2 and TRBJ1-3; 7 bases map to TRBD1. V gave up 0 bases and J gave up 4 bases; unmatched junction bases: 3. The CDR3 consists of 15 residues. Germline V gives CDR1 SGHAT, CDR2 FQNNGV. The DNA of the CDR3 is TGTGCCAGCAGCTTAGATAAGGGGGCAGGAAACACCATATATTTT. It translates to CASSLDKGAGNTIYF.

This chain uses TRBV4-1 with TRBJ1-6; D is possibly TRBD1 (5 bases). The germline V and J ends were trimmed by 4 bases and 9 bases, with 19 bases remaining between them. Germline CDR1 reads MGHRA; CDR2 reads YSYEKL. The CDR3 is 16 amino acids. CDR3 DNA sequence: TGCGCCAGCAGCCCGCCCGGAAGGGGATTAACTTCACCCCTCCACTTT. It codes for CASSPPGRGLTSPLHF.

This clone was recorded a few times. The chain employs TRBV9 and TRBJ2-1; 8 nucleotides agree with TRBD2. CDR3 size: 15 residues. CDR1 is SGDLS, CDR2 YYNGEE, per germline. V was clipped by 6 bases and J by 0 bases; unmatched bases: 5. The CDR3 reads CASNPGTSSYNEQFF. The CDR3 DNA follows: TGTGCCAGCAATCCCGGGACTAGCTCCTACAATGAGCAGTTCTTC. The full variable domain, rest sourced from reference TRBV9 and TRBJ2-1, is DSGVTQTPKHLITATGQRVTLRCSPRSGDLSVYWYQQSLDQGLQFLIQYYNGEERAKGNILERFSAQQFPDLHSELNLSSLELGDSALYFCASNPGTSSYNEQFFGPGTRLTVL.

The J gene is TRBJ2-7, the V gene TRBV6-7, with a tentative D call TRBD1 (5 bases). TRBV6-7 is an ORF, with its function uncertain. Trimming left V 11 bases short and J 0 bases short, with 17 bases between. The CDR3 has 14 amino acids. The chain's CDR3 is CAGPQALPSYEQYF. In DNA form, the CDR3 reads TGTGCCGGACCACAGGCCCTTCCCTCCTACGAGCAGTACTTC.

This chain links TRBV6-5 with TRBJ2-7; 9 nucleotides agree with TRBD1. Germline lookup yields CDR1 MNHEY and CDR2 SVGAGI. The CDR3 consists of 16 residues. V was pared by 1 base and J by 4 bases, with 8 bases of the junction left unmatched. CDR3: CASSYLGQGNDYEQYF. The CDR3 DNA is TGTGCCAGCAGTTACTTAGGACAGGGGAACGATTACGAGCAGTACTTC.